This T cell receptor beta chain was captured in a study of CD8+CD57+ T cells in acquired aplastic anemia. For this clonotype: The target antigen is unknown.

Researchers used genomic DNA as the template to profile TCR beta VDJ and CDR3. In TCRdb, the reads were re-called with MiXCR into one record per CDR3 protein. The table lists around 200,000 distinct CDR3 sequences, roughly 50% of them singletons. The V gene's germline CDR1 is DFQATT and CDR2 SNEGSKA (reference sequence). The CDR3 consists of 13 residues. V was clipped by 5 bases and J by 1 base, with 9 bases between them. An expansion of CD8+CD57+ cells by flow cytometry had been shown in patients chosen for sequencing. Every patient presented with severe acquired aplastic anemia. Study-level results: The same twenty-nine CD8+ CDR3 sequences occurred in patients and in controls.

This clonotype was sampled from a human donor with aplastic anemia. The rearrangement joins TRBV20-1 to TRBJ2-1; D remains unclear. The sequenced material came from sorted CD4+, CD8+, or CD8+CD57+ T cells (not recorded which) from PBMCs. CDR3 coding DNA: TGCAGTGCTGGCGGCCGATCCTACAATGAGCAGTTCTTC. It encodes CSAGGRSYNEQFF.